Each of the 10 T cell receptor beta chains below was sequenced from the same sample in a study of human T cells and chemical hapten exposure. MiXCR, applied by TCRdb to the RACE reads, yields one record per CDR3 protein. The data show fewer than 300,000 distinct CDR3 sequences, with 7% to 10% seen just once and approximately 2.2% held by the top ten. Documented time point: pre-sensitization, week 0. Treatment noted: therapeutic diphenylcyclopropenone sensitization with weekly scalp DPC. Source: whole blood, taken in connection with sensitization to the hapten diphenylcyclopropenone (DPC). These receptors came from a woman in her forties with alopecia areata. Some clones in this sample may be carry-over from other donors' samples.

V usage is TRBV7-2 and J usage is TRBJ2-5; D unclear. V lost 5 bases and J lost 1, with 11 bases in between. Germline V gives CDR1 SGHTA, CDR2 FQGNSA. There are 14 residues in the CDR3. CDR3 sequence reads: CASSRASGQETQYF. CDR3 coding DNA: TGTGCCAGCAGCCGCGCTTCCGGCCAAGAGACCCAGTACTTC. Full variable domain (rest looked up from reference TRBV7-2 and TRBJ2-5): GAGVSQSPSNKVTEKGKDVELRCDPISGHTALYWYRQSLGQGLEFLIYFQGNSAPDKSGLPSDRFSAERTGGSVSTLTIQRTQQEDSAVYLCASSRASGQETQYFGPGTRLLVL.

This clonotype was seen more than once but under ten times. The chain employs TRBV2 and TRBJ2-2; 7 nucleotides agree with TRBD1. Per germline, CDR1 SNHLY and CDR2 FYNNEI. This CDR3 has 14 amino acids. Trimming took 7 bases from V and 0 from J; bases not matched to a gene: 2. The CDR3 bases are TGTGCCAGCAACAGGGGCTCGAACACCGGGGAGCTGTTTTTT. Its protein product is CASNRGSNTGELFF.

The chain uses TRBV14 and TRBJ2-7, with a tentative D call TRBD1 (5 bases). The V end lost 2 bases, the J end lost 2 bases, and 16 bases lay between the germline ends. The germline CDR1 and CDR2 sequences are SGHDN and FVKESK. This CDR3 is 16 amino acids long. The CDR3 here is CASSQRQSPKTYEQYF. The CDR3 DNA is TGTGCCAGCAGCCAACGACAGAGCCCGAAAACCTACGAGCAGTACTTC.

This clonotype was seen a few times. The chain joins TRBV4-2 to TRBJ2-2; D tentatively fits TRBD1 or TRBD2 (5 bases each). Looked up from germline, CDR1 is LGHNA and CDR2 is YNFKEQ. V shed 0 bases and J shed 13 bases, with 15 bases lying between them. The CDR3 spans 14 residues. The CDR3, as DNA: TGTGCCAGCAGCCAAGATAGAGGGCAGGGAGTGCTGTTTTTT. Amino acid sequence: CASSQDRGQGVLFF.

The V and J genes are TRBV28 and TRBJ2-1; D call uncertain. The ends were cut back, 5 bases at V and 8 bases at J, with 19 bases in the middle. The V gene's germline CDR1 is MDHEN and CDR2 SYDVKM. The CDR3 runs 15 residues. As DNA, the CDR3 is TGTGCCAGCAGTCCGTCCGGACGCCTTCTTCATGAGCAGTTCTTC. Residues: CASSPSGRLLHEQFF.

The chain joins TRBV19 to TRBJ1-5; D may be TRBD1 (5 bases). This CDR3 has 15 residues. The V gene's germline CDR1 is LNHDA and CDR2 SQIVND (reference sequence). V was clipped by 1 base and J by 4 bases, with 11 bases between them. The CDR3 loop reads CASSIVRGGNQPQHF. CDR3 coding DNA: TGTGCCAGTAGTATAGTTCGGGGCGGTAATCAGCCCCAGCATTTT.

This clonotype has only a few counts. The gene calls are TRBV28 and TRBJ1-2, with a weak D call TRBD1 (6 bases). CDR3 length: 17 residues. The V gene lost 6 bases and the J gene lost 3 bases, with 23 bases spanning the gap. The germline V gene has CDR1 MDHEN and CDR2 SYDVKM. CDR3 DNA: TGTGCCAGCAGGCCTGGGGGGGCTCTGGGATGGGACTATGGCTACACCTTC. Amino acid sequence: CASRPGGALGWDYGYTF.

This clonotype came up many times. The chain has TRBV28 and TRBJ2-1; D ambiguous. The CDR3 spans 13 residues. Between the trimmed V and J ends, which lost 4 bases and 3 bases, there was a span of 7 bases. Germline V lookup: CDR1 MDHEN, CDR2 SYDVKM. The CDR3 DNA is TGTGCCAGCAGTTACTCCGTCTACAATGAGCAGTTCTTC. Translating it yields CASSYSVYNEQFF.

A few counts support this clonotype. The CDR3 reads CASSLAPGPSTDTQYF. The CDR3 nucleotides are TGCGCCAGCAGCTTGGCCCCGGGACCTAGCACAGATACGCAGTATTTT. This chain connects TRBV5-1 to TRBJ2-3; D is possibly TRBD1 or TRBD2 (5 bases each). Trimming took off 0 bases at V and 0 bases at J, with 11 bases between the two ends. The CDR3 spans 16 residues. Germline-derived CDR1 and CDR2 are SGHRS and YFSETQ.

This rearrangement joins TRBV27 to TRBJ2-1; a possible D gene is TRBD2 (6 bases). CDR3 length: 16 residues. CDR1 is MNHEY and CDR2 is SMNVEV in the germline V gene (reference sequence). Trimming left V 0 bases short and J 4 bases short, with 13 bases between. The CDR3 reads CASSLSPGLLYNEQFF. The CDR3 region has the DNA TGTGCCAGCAGTTTATCCCCGGGACTCCTATACAATGAGCAGTTCTTC.